Below, 20 T cell receptor beta chains from the same sample are listed, as sequenced in a study of shared clonotypes between healthy human individuals (dated by TCRdb to 2019 to 2021). Library prep was done by the immunoSEQ multiplex PCR assay. TCRdb took over this immuneACCESS table, retaining in-frame rearrangements with V and J assigned. Such tables are incomplete; in checked studies, under half of the missing clones stem from an unresolved V gene, and the remainder is unexplained. The sample has about 600,000 clones on record, less than 98% of them singletons. The top ten hold less than 0.065% of the sample. The sample comprised naive CD4+ T cells sorted from blood. The cell subset or site label, read with the paper, signifies: CD45RA+ positively selected. Source of these receptors: a woman in her twenties or thirties in good health.

The chain couples TRBV19 to TRBJ2-1, with 7 bases that match TRBD1. Per the germline V gene, CDR1 is LNHDA and CDR2 is SQIVND (reference sequence). Germline trimming cut 4 bases from V and 7 bases from J; bases unmatched to any gene: 7. The CDR3 spans 14 residues. In DNA, the CDR3 is TGTGCCAGTAGTAACGACAGGGTATCTAATGAGCAGTTCTTC. Encoded protein: CASSNDRVSNEQFF.

The gene calls are TRBV7-3 and TRBJ2-1; D ambiguous. V was shortened by 0 bases and J by 9 bases, with 12 bases between the two germline ends. Germline CDR1 reads SGHTA; CDR2 reads FQGTGA. CDR3 length: 14 amino acids. This CDR3 reads CASSLTRGESEQFF. The CDR3 DNA is TGTGCCAGCAGCTTAACGCGAGGAGAGAGTGAGCAGTTCTTC.

This rearrangement joins TRBV19 to TRBJ2-1; D unresolved. CDR1 is LNHDA, CDR2 SQIVND, per germline (reference sequence). CDR3 size: 11 residues. Deletions cut 8 bases from V and 7 bases from J, with 9 bases between. The CDR3 DNA is TGTGCCAGTCGAAGTTGGAATGAGCAGTTCTTC. The encoded protein is CASRSWNEQFF.

This chain joins TRBV6-5 and TRBJ2-5, with a weak D call TRBD1 (7 bases). The CDR3 totals 13 residues. The V gene's germline CDR1 is MNHEY and CDR2 SVGAGI. V lost 5 bases to trimming and J lost 7 bases, with 14 bases between them. The CDR3 DNA reads as TGTGCCAGCAGTCCGGACAGGAGGGGGACCCAGTACTTC. This gives the protein CASSPDRRGTQYF.

The chain has TRBV6-5 and TRBJ1-2; D may be TRBD1 (5 bases). V shed 4 bases and J shed 6 bases, with 12 bases lying between them. CDR3 length equals 13 residues. Per the germline V gene, CDR1 is MNHEY and CDR2 is SVGAGI. CDR3 protein: CASSLGELNGYTF. Written as DNA, the CDR3 is TGTGCCAGCAGTTTGGGGGAGTTAAATGGCTACACCTTC.

The chain recombines TRBV18 with TRBJ2-1; D is unclear. CDR3 length: 12 residues. Germline-derived CDR1 and CDR2 are KGHSH and LQKENI. V lost 4 bases to trimming and J lost 9 bases, with 10 bases between them. The CDR3 DNA sequence: TGTGCCAGCTCACACCCAGATGCTGAGCAGTTCTTC. It is translated as CASSHPDAEQFF.

The V and J genes are TRBV30 and TRBJ2-5, with 8 bases aligning to TRBD1. The CDR3 contains 14 residues. Per the germline V gene, CDR1 is GTSNPN and CDR2 is SVGIG (reference sequence). V was clipped by 2 bases and J by 9 bases; unmatched bases: 11. The CDR3 sequence: CAWSKGQGGSAQYF. CDR3 DNA sequence: TGTGCCTGGAGTAAAGGACAGGGTGGTTCGGCCCAGTACTTC.

The V call is TRBV27, the J call TRBJ2-2; the D gene could be TRBD1 or TRBD2 (5 bases each). Germline loops: CDR1 MNHEY, CDR2 SMNVEV (reference sequence). V lost 5 bases, J lost 1 base, and 11 bases lay in between. CDR3 length: 15 amino acids. CDR3 residues: CASSARGRNTGELFF. CDR3 in DNA: TGTGCCAGCAGTGCACGGGGACGGAACACCGGGGAGCTGTTTTTT.

The chain uses TRBV19 and TRBJ1-2; no reliable D call. The germline CDR1 and CDR2 sequences are LNHDA and SQIVND (reference sequence). V was clipped by 3 bases and J by 5 bases, with 13 bases between them. The CDR3 runs 14 residues. The DNA for the CDR3 is TGTGCCAGTAGTATCGCTGGGCGAGGGTATGGCTACACCTTC. The encoded protein is CASSIAGRGYGYTF.

CDR3 DNA sequence: TGTGCCAGCAGCTTGTGGGGCAGGGGGCAAGAGACCCAGTACTTC. This sequence encodes CASSLWGRGQETQYF. V and J are TRBV5-4 and TRBJ2-5; TRBD1 matches at 7 bases. Germline trimming cut 1 base from V and 2 bases from J; bases unmatched to any gene: 5. The CDR3 runs 15 residues. Germline V gene data show CDR1 as SGHNT and CDR2 as YYREEE (reference sequence).

The chain has TRBV6-1 and TRBJ2-7; 9 bases line up with TRBD1. Germline V gene data show CDR1 as MNHNS and CDR2 as SASEGT. The junction had 4 bases not matched to a gene; V was cut back by 3 bases and J by 4 bases. The CDR3 spans 14 residues. The CDR3 region is CASSELDRGYEQYF. In nucleotides, the CDR3 is TGTGCCAGCAGTGAGTTGGACAGGGGTTACGAGCAGTACTTC.

The genes are TRBV28 and TRBJ1-5; no clear D. Trimming removed 3 bases from V and 1 base from J, with 10 bases in between. Germline V CDR1 and CDR2: MDHEN, SYDVKM. The CDR3 loop spans 15 amino acids. CDR3 nucleotides: TGTGCCAGCAGTTTTGAGACCTTAAGCAATCAGCCCCAGCATTTT. It is translated as CASSFETLSNQPQHF.

The rearrangement uses TRBV7-8 and TRBJ2-1; 11 nucleotides match TRBD2. The V and J ends lost 7 bases and 6 bases, in that order; junction bases with no gene match: 11. The CDR3 runs to 16 residues. Germline V gene lookup returns CDR1 SGHVS and CDR2 FQNEAQ. The CDR3 loop is CASIDIAGGLRNEQFF. CDR3 nucleotides: TGTGCCAGCATCGATATAGCGGGAGGGCTGCGCAATGAGCAGTTCTTC.

The chain has TRBV19 and TRBJ1-2, with a weak D call TRBD1 (5 bases). There are 12 residues in the CDR3. CDR1 and CDR2 (germline): LNHDA, SQIVND (reference sequence). Deletions cut 8 bases from V and 8 bases from J, with 15 bases between. CDR3 DNA: TGTGCCAGTGCTAAGGGGAATGTCGGCTACACCTTC. Amino acids: CASAKGNVGYTF.

The rearrangement links TRBV10-3 to TRBJ1-2; possibly TRBD1 for D (5 bases). The V and J ends lost 3 bases and 7 bases respectively, with 9 bases between them. This CDR3 region has 12 residues. Looked up from germline, CDR1 is ENHRY and CDR2 is SYGVKD. DNA of the CDR3: TGTGCCATCAGTGATGGAGGGGCTGGCTACACCTTC. This encodes CAISDGGAGYTF.

This clone was detected only once. This chain uses TRBV19 with TRBJ2-1, with 11 bases lining up with TRBD2. With V trimmed by 5 bases and J by 0 bases, 15 bases remained unmatched. CDR1 LNHDA and CDR2 SQIVND come from the germline V gene (reference sequence). This CDR3 contains 20 residues. The CDR3 region is CASSSRRGSGRGSSYNEQFF. The CDR3 DNA follows: TGTGCCAGTAGTTCCCGGCGGGGTAGCGGGAGGGGAAGCTCCTACAATGAGCAGTTCTTC.

The rearrangement joins TRBV5-1 to TRBJ1-2; D is unclear. Trimming shortened V by 1 base and J by 5 bases, and 30 bases separated the two germline ends. Germline V gives CDR1 SGHRS, CDR2 YFSETQ. The CDR3 loop spans 20 amino acids. This CDR3 reads CASSLWSPFRTSRVWYGYTF. The CDR3 bases are TGCGCCAGCAGCTTGTGGTCTCCATTCAGGACGTCCCGCGTTTGGTATGGCTACACCTTC.

Written as DNA, the CDR3 is TGCGCCAGCAGCCAAGTTCTTAGCGGGAGCTACAATGAGCAGTTCTTC. Its translation: CASSQVLSGSYNEQFF. The chain is built from TRBV4-1 and TRBJ2-1; 9 bases map to TRBD2. V lost 1 base, J lost 3 bases, and 4 bases stayed unmatched. The germline V gene encodes CDR1 MGHRA and CDR2 YSYEKL. CDR3 size: 16 residues.

This rearrangement joins TRBV25-1 to TRBJ1-6; unclear D gene. The germline V and J ends were trimmed by 6 bases and 7 bases, with 10 bases remaining between them. Germline V gene sequence: CDR1 MGHDK, CDR2 SYGVNS. This CDR3 region has 13 residues. CDR3 DNA sequence: TGTGCCAGCAGATCGGCGTGGAATTCACCCCTCCACTTT. This gives the protein CASRSAWNSPLHF. The variable domain in full, with the rest retrieved from reference TRBV25-1 and TRBJ1-6, is EADIYQTPRYLVIGTGKKITLECSQTMGHDKMYWYQQDPGMELHLIHYSYGVNSTEKGDLSSESTVSRIRTEHFPLTLESARPSHTSQYLCASRSAWNSPLHFGNGTRLTVT.

The chain recombines TRBV2 with TRBJ1-6; no clear D. Trimming removed 7 bases from V and 7 bases from J, with 17 bases in between. Germline V gives CDR1 SNHLY, CDR2 FYNNEI. This CDR3 is 15 amino acids long. CDR3 in amino acids: CASIRNGHTNSPLHF. CDR3 in DNA: TGTGCCAGCATAAGGAATGGGCACACGAATTCACCCCTCCACTTT.